The 4 T cell receptor beta chains reported below all come from one sample, sequenced in a study of T cells after yellow fever vaccination (dated by TCRdb to about 2019). In the paper's terms, the treatment or condition label means: live attenuated yellow fever vaccine strain. The protocol used for the library was 5' RACE. TCRdb names Illumina HiSeq 2500 as the instrument used. TCRdb trimmed public reads at Q25 via fastp, called clones via MiXCR and kept in-frame beta chains. CDR3 protein sequences are deduplicated, and each keeps its most common genes and DNA. The sample records some 600,000 distinct CDR3 sequences, about a sixth of which are singletons. 17% of the sample is in the top ten clones. The sequencing used PBMCs, collected about 5 days after the first yellow fever vaccination. These receptors originate from a man younger than 30 who received the YFV17D yellow fever vaccine.

The sample holds a few counts of this clonotype. V usage is TRBV5-1 and J usage is TRBJ2-5; TRBD2 agrees at 8 bases. The CDR3 loop spans 16 amino acids. V dropped 0 bases and J dropped 1; count of bases not matched to a gene: 5. The germline CDR1 and CDR2 sequences are SGHRS and YFSETQ. Here the CDR3 reads CASSLGGLAIQETQYF. The CDR3 DNA sequence: TGCGCCAGCAGCTTGGGAGGACTAGCTATCCAAGAGACCCAGTACTTC.

This clonotype was observed at least ten times. This chain links TRBV20-1 with TRBJ1-1; TRBD1 might be the D (5 bases). Germline lookup yields CDR1 DFQATT and CDR2 SNEGSKA (reference sequence). Trimming left V 0 bases short and J 6 bases short, with 11 bases between. The CDR3 runs 13 residues. In DNA, the CDR3 is TGCAGTGCTAGAGATGGGAAGGGGTCTGAAGCTTTCTTT. Protein sequence: CSARDGKGSEAFF.

The genes are TRBV4-1 and TRBJ1-6; 7 bases are a match to TRBD1. CDR1 and CDR2 (germline): MGHRA, YSYEKL. The CDR3 runs 15 residues. The V and J ends lost 1 base and 13 bases, in that order; junction bases with no gene match: 10. CDR3 nucleotide sequence: TGCGCCAGCAGCCAAGGCCCCACGATGACAGGGCCCCTCCACTTT. As protein: CASSQGPTMTGPLHF.

This clonotype was detected ten times or more. This chain joins TRBV7-2 and TRBJ1-5; 11 nucleotides match TRBD1. This CDR3 spans 15 amino acids. Per germline, CDR1 SGHTA and CDR2 FQGNSA. V trimming: 3 bases; J trimming: 4 bases; junction bases outside the gene matches: 2. The CDR3 here is CASSFGTGGNQPQHF. The CDR3 nucleotides are TGTGCCAGCAGCTTCGGGACAGGGGGGAATCAGCCCCAGCATTTT. The full variable domain, with the rest looked up from reference TRBV7-2 and TRBJ1-5, is GAGVSQSPSNKVTEKGKDVELRCDPISGHTALYWYRQSLGQGLEFLIYFQGNSAPDKSGLPSDRFSAERTGGSVSTLTIQRTQQEDSAVYLCASSFGTGGNQPQHFGDGTRLSIL.